These 23 T cell receptor beta chains originate from one sample sequenced in a study of cytomegalovirus exposure and HLA in healthy donors. 13 Jbeta primers and 60 Vbeta primers were used for the PCR. Repertoires were generated with immunoSEQ multiplex PCR, while TCRdb's copy carries only in-frame clones and drops some. This table holds 140,000 to 150,000 clones, approximately 9% found once. Source material: PBMCs. The receptors shown here come from a male donor in good health and CMV-seronegative.

This clone came up a few times. The chain uses TRBV2 and TRBJ2-2, with TRBD2 matching 9 bases. Germline trimming cut 7 bases from V and 6 bases from J; bases unmatched to any gene: 3. Germline values: CDR1 SNHLY, CDR2 FYNNEI. The CDR3 spans 13 residues. This CDR3 is CASTLAGAGELFF. The CDR3 DNA sequence: TGTGCCAGCACCTTAGCGGGAGCCGGGGAGCTGTTTTTT.

The chain recombines TRBV6-5 with TRBJ2-1; TRBD2 matches 10 bases. Germline CDR1 MNHEY, CDR2 SVGAGI. V lost 6 bases, J lost 10 bases, and 12 bases stayed unmatched. This CDR3 spans 15 amino acids. CDR3 sequence (DNA): TGTGCCAGCAGCCCTCTCAGGACTAGCGGCAGGGAGCAGTTCTTC. Protein sequence: CASSPLRTSGREQFF.

This clone was detected a few times. This chain connects TRBV29-1 to TRBJ1-4; D uncertain. V was trimmed by 6 bases and J by 8 bases, leaving 16 bases between them. Germline V lookup: CDR1 SQVTM, CDR2 ANQGSEA. The CDR3 length is 13 residues. The CDR3 reads CSVIREIDEKLFF. The CDR3 nucleotides are TGCAGCGTAATCCGGGAAATTGACGAAAAACTGTTTTTT.

This clone was seen a handful of times. The chain uses TRBV5-1 and TRBJ1-4; weak D call: TRBD1 (5 bases). This CDR3 comprises 15 residues. The germline V gene has CDR1 SGHRS and CDR2 YFSETQ. Trimming left V 4 bases short and J 7 bases short, with 17 bases between. Here the CDR3 DNA reads TGCGCCAGCAGCCCGGGTGGGGGGGACGGTGAAAAACTGTTTTTT. This sequence encodes CASSPGGGDGEKLFF.

The chain uses TRBV27 and TRBJ2-2; D not resolved. V lost 3 bases and J lost 6, with 8 bases in between. The CDR3 consists of 13 residues. CDR1 MNHEY and CDR2 SMNVEV come from the germline V gene (reference sequence). The CDR3 coding sequence is TGTGCCAGCAGTTTCGAGGAGCCCGGGGAGCTGTTTTTT. It codes for CASSFEEPGELFF.

This clone was detected a few times. The gene calls are TRBV4-3 and TRBJ1-2; 12 bases are shared with TRBD1. The germline CDR1 and CDR2 sequences are LGHNA and YSLEER. There are 17 residues in the CDR3. J lost 2 bases, V lost 3 bases, and 7 bases had no gene match. CDR3 DNA sequence: TGCGCCAGCAGCCACGCCGGGACAGGGGGCCCCAACTATGGCTACACCTTC. Translating gives CASSHAGTGGPNYGYTF.

This clone was detected only a few times. This rearrangement joins TRBV9 to TRBJ2-7; perhaps TRBD2 as D (7 bases). V lost 3 bases, J lost 10 bases, and 17 bases lay in between. Germline assignment: CDR1 SGDLS and CDR2 YYNGEE. The CDR3 consists of 13 residues. CDR3 residues: CASSEGGDTLQYF. CDR3 nucleotides: TGTGCCAGCAGCGAGGGGGGGGACACCTTACAGTACTTC.

This clone showed up just a few times. J is TRBJ2-5 and V is TRBV11-1, with D tentatively TRBD1 (5 bases). Looked up from germline, CDR1 is SGHAT and CDR2 is FQDESV (reference sequence). The ends were cut back, 7 bases at V and 5 bases at J, with 11 bases in the middle. The CDR3 length is 12 residues. The DNA for the CDR3 is TGTGCCAGCACAGGGTTTCAGGAGACCCAGTACTTC. Protein product: CASTGFQETQYF. Full variable domain (outside the CDR3, taken from reference TRBV11-1 and TRBJ2-5): EAEVAQSPRYKITEKSQAVAFWCDPISGHATLYWYRQILGQGPELLVQFQDESVVDDSQLPKDRFSAERLKGVDSTLKIQPAELGDSAMYLCASTGFQETQYFGPGTRLLVL.

There are a few counts of this clone. One junction end disagrees with the germline gene, perhaps due to a read error. The chain employs TRBV14 and TRBJ1-1; the D gene is possibly TRBD1 (6 bases). Germline V gene lookup returns CDR1 SGHDN and CDR2 FVKESK. The CDR3 sequence is 13 residues long. In DNA, the CDR3 is TGTGCCAGCAGCCAAGTTAGGGGGGGCGAAGTTTTCTTT. Translation: CASSQVRGGEVFF.

This clone was counted between two and nine times. V is TRBV19 and J is TRBJ1-1; TRBD1 matches at 9 bases. The CDR3 spans 15 residues. CDR1 is LNHDA, CDR2 SQIVND, per germline (reference sequence). V trimming: 5 bases; J trimming: 1 base; junction bases outside the gene matches: 5. CDR3 loop: CASSPRTGENTEAFF. For the CDR3, the DNA is TGTGCCAGTAGTCCCCGGACAGGGGAGAACACTGAAGCTTTCTTT.

The chain recombines TRBV5-6 with TRBJ1-1, with D possibly being TRBD1 (5 bases). Germline V gene data show CDR1 as SGHDT and CDR2 as YYEEEE. Trimming removed 3 bases at V and 0 bases at J, with 15 bases between. The CDR3 runs 16 residues. The CDR3 DNA is TGTGCCAGCAGCTCAAGGGGATTTCGAGTGAACACTGAAGCTTTCTTT. Translation gives CASSSRGFRVNTEAFF.

The chain carries TRBV19 and TRBJ2-5, with 11 bases lining up with TRBD2. Germline assignment: CDR1 LNHDA and CDR2 SQIVND (reference sequence). The CDR3 is 15 residues long. Trimming cost V 3 bases and J 5 bases; bases outside gene matches: 5. The CDR3 protein is CASSMTSGKEETQYF. CDR3 bases: TGTGCCAGTAGTATGACTAGCGGGAAGGAGGAGACCCAGTACTTC.

The table lists this clone with a few counts. The chain employs TRBV27 and TRBJ1-6; D perhaps matches TRBD1 (5 bases). This CDR3 contains 14 residues. The germline V and J ends were trimmed by 7 bases and 6 bases, with 13 bases remaining between them. Germline CDR1 is MNHEY and CDR2 is SMNVEV (reference sequence). The CDR3 loop is CASTPGHINSPLHF. DNA for the CDR3: TGTGCCAGCACCCCCGGACACATTAATTCACCCCTCCACTTT.

V is TRBV30 and J is TRBJ1-4, with D possibly matching TRBD1 (5 bases). The CDR3 is 13 amino acids. Trimming took off 4 bases at V and 4 bases at J, with 10 bases between the two ends. CDR1 GTSNPN and CDR2 SVGIG come from the germline V gene (reference sequence). CDR3 nucleotide sequence: TGTGCCTGGAAACAGGCTGGTAATGAAAAACTGTTTTTT. This translates into CAWKQAGNEKLFF.

This clone turned up a few times. This chain uses TRBV5-4 with TRBJ2-5, with D possibly being TRBD2 (6 bases). V was trimmed by 5 bases and J by 0 bases, leaving 11 bases between them. Germline-derived CDR1 and CDR2 are SGHNT and YYREEE (reference sequence). The CDR3 length is 14 residues. The CDR3 DNA sequence: TGTGCCAGCAGTGACGGAGGGAACCAAGAGACCCAGTACTTC. This encodes CASSDGGNQETQYF.

The chain combines TRBV10-3 with TRBJ1-2; 9 bases match TRBD1. V gave up 4 bases and J gave up 5 bases; unmatched junction bases: 8. The CDR3 is 15 amino acids. Germline CDR1 and CDR2: ENHRY and SYGVKD. The CDR3 DNA is TGTGCCATCAGTGTCACCGGGACAGGGCAATATGGCTACACCTTC. It specifies CAISVTGTGQYGYTF.

The genes are TRBV29-1 and TRBJ1-2, with TRBD1 as a possible D gene (6 bases). The V gene lost 6 bases and the J gene lost 7 bases, with 21 bases spanning the gap. This CDR3 comprises 14 residues. Germline loops: CDR1 SQVTM, CDR2 ANQGSEA. The DNA of the CDR3 is TGCAGCGTCAATACTCTAGGCGCAGGGGCTGGCTACACCTTC. It yields the protein CSVNTLGAGAGYTF.

This clone was observed a handful of times. The chain couples TRBV4-3 to TRBJ2-7; a possible D gene is TRBD1 (6 bases). CDR1 and CDR2 from the germline V gene are LGHNA and YSLEER. CDR3 size: 15 residues. Trimming removed 6 bases at V and 4 bases at J, with 19 bases between. CDR3: CASRQYRDIGYEQYF. CDR3 in DNA: TGCGCCAGCAGGCAATACCGGGACATTGGATACGAGCAGTACTTC.

The rearrangement joins TRBV28 to TRBJ1-5, with D hard to call. V lost 5 bases and J 5 bases, leaving 22 bases between the germline ends. Germline V lookup: CDR1 MDHEN, CDR2 SYDVKM. This CDR3 contains 17 residues. The CDR3 spells CASSPLDPGGIYQPQHF. The CDR3 nucleotides are TGTGCCAGCAGTCCCCTGGACCCCGGAGGGATTTATCAGCCCCAGCATTTT. The entire variable domain, with the rest obtained from reference TRBV28 and TRBJ1-5, is as follows: DVKVTQSSRYLVKRTGEKVFLECVQDMDHENMFWYRQDPGLGLRLIYFSYDVKMKEKGDIPEGYSVSREKKERFSLILESASTNQTSMYLCASSPLDPGGIYQPQHFGDGTRLSIL.

This clone was observed a handful of times. The V and J genes are TRBV2 and TRBJ1-1, with D perhaps TRBD1 (5 bases). In germline, CDR1 is SNHLY, CDR2 FYNNEI. The CDR3 length is 14 residues. V gave up 8 bases and J gave up 1 base, with 14 bases separating them. The CDR3 DNA reads TGTGCCAGCCCCCTTTGGCAGGGGAACACTGAAGCTTTCTTT. Encoded protein: CASPLWQGNTEAFF.

This clone was observed a few times. This chain links TRBV10-3 with TRBJ1-4; 7 bases line up with TRBD1. Germline CDR1 is ENHRY and CDR2 is SYGVKD. The V segment lost 0 bases and the J segment 6 bases; nucleotides outside the gene matches: 4. This CDR3 has 15 amino acids. The CDR3 loop reads CAISESGQRYEKLFF. In nucleotides, the CDR3 is TGTGCCATCAGTGAGTCGGGACAGCGGTATGAAAAACTGTTTTTT.

The rearrangement uses TRBV18 and TRBJ2-6; 10 bases map to TRBD1. CDR1 KGHSH and CDR2 LQKENI come from the germline V gene. V was clipped by 3 bases and J by 1 base; unmatched bases: 3. This CDR3 is 17 amino acids long. The CDR3 DNA follows: TGTGCCAGCTCACCCAAGGACAGGGGGTCTGGGGCCAACGTCCTGACTTTC. It translates to CASSPKDRGSGANVLTF.

This rearrangement joins TRBV28 to TRBJ2-7, with a possible D match to TRBD2 (7 bases). Germline CDR1 is MDHEN and CDR2 is SYDVKM. Between the trimmed V and J ends, which lost 3 bases and 9 bases, there was a span of 18 bases. The CDR3 runs 14 residues. The DNA for the CDR3 is TGTGCCAGCAGTTTCTGGCGGGGGCCTATCGTGCAGTACTTC. Its protein is CASSFWRGPIVQYF. The complete variable domain, with remaining parts taken from reference TRBV28 and TRBJ2-7, reads DVKVTQSSRYLVKRTGEKVFLECVQDMDHENMFWYRQDPGLGLRLIYFSYDVKMKEKGDIPEGYSVSREKKERFSLILESASTNQTSMYLCASSFWRGPIVQYFGPGTRLTVT.